This T cell receptor beta chain comes out of a study of blood T cell repertoires in COVID-19. Background on the study: T cells, B-cell-depleted T cells, or PBMCs provided the cDNA or gDNA that served as material.

Germline values: CDR1 KGHDR, CDR2 SFDVKD. Trimming took 1 base from V and 3 from J; bases not matched to a gene: 2. The CDR3 runs 15 residues. Participants were aged about 18 to 100 years from roughly 25 US areas. Participants' reported clinical history set cohort assignment. Clones were read by immunoSEQ multiplex PCR, and TCRdb kept only the in-frame ones, dropping some. The sample has about 140,000 clones, about four fifths seen once. The sequenced sample consisted of PBMCs or T cells enriched from blood (not recorded which). The source is a woman aged 45-65 years with acute COVID-19. The chain links TRBV24-1 to TRBJ2-5; TRBD1 agrees at 9 bases. The CDR3 nucleotides are TGTGCCACCAGTGATTTTGGGACAGGGAAAGAGACCCAGTACTTC. Residues: CATSDFGTGKETQYF.